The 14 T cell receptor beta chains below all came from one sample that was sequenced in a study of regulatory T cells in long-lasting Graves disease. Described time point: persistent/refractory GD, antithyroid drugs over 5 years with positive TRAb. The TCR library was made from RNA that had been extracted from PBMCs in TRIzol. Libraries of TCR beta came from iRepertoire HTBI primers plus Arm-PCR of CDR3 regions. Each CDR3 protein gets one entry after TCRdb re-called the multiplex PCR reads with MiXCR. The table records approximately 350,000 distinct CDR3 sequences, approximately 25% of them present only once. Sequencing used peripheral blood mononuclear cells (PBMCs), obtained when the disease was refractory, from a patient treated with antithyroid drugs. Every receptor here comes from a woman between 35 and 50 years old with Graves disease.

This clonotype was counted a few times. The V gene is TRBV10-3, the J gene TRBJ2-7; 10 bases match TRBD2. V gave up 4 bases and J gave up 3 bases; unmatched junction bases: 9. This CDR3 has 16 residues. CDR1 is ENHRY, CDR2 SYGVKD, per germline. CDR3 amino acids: CAISASGSMFFYEQYF. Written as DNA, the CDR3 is TGTGCCATCAGTGCTAGCGGGAGCATGTTCTTCTACGAGCAGTACTTC.

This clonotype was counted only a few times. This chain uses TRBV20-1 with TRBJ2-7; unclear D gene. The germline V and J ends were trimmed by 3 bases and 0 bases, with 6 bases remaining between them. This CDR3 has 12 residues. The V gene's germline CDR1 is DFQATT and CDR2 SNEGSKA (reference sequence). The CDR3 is CSASVSSYEQYF. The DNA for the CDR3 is TGCAGTGCTAGCGTAAGCTCCTACGAGCAGTACTTC.

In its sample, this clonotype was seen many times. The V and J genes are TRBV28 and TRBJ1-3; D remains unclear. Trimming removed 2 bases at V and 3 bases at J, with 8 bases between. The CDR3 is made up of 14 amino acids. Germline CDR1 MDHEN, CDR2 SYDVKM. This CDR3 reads CASSLLGFGNTIYF. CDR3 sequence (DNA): TGTGCCAGCAGTTTACTTGGCTTTGGAAACACCATATATTTT.

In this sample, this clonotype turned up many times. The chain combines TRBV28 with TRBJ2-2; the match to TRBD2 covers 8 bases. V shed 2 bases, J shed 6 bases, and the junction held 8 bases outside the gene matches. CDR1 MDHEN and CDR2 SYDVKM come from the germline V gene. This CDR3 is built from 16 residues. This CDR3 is CASSLMVAGSPGELFF. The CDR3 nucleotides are TGTGCCAGCAGTTTAATGGTAGCGGGAAGTCCCGGGGAGCTGTTTTTT.

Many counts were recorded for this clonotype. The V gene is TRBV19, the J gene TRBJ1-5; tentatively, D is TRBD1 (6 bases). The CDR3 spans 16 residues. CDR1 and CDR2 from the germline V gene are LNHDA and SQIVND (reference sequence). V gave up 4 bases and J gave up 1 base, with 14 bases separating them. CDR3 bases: TGTGCCAGTAGTACCACAGGGAAGGGAAGCAATCAGCCCCAGCATTTT. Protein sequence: CASSTTGKGSNQPQHF.

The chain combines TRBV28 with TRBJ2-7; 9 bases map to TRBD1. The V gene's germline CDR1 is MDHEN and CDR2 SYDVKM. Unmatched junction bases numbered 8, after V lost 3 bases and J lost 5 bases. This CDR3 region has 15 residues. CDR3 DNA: TGTGCCAGCAGTTTCCCTTGGACAGGGGCGCACGAGCAGTACTTC. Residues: CASSFPWTGAHEQYF.

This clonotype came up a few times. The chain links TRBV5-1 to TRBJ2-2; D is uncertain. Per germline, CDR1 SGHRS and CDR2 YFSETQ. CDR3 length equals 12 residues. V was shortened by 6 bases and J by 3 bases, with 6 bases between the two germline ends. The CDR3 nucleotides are TGCGCCAGCAATTGGGACACCGGGGAGCTGTTTTTT. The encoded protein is CASNWDTGELFF.

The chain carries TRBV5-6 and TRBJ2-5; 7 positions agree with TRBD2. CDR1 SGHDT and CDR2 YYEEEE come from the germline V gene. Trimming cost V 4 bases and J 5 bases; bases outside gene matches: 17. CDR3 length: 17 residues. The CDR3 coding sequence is TGTGCCAGCAGCAGACTGGGGCTAGCGACCGGGAGGGAGACCCAGTACTTC. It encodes CASSRLGLATGRETQYF.

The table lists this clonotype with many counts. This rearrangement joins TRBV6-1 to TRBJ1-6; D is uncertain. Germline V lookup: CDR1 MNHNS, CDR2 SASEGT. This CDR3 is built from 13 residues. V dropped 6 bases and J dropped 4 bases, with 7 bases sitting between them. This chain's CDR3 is CASRDLYNSPLHF. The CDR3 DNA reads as TGTGCCAGCAGGGATCTATATAATTCACCCCTCCACTTT.

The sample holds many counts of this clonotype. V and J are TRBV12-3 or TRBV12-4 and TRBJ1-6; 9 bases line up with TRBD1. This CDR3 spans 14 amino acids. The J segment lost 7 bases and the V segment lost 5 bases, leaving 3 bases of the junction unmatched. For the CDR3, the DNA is TGTGCCAGCAGTAGACAGGGGGGAAATTCACCCCTCCACTTT. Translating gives CASSRQGGNSPLHF.

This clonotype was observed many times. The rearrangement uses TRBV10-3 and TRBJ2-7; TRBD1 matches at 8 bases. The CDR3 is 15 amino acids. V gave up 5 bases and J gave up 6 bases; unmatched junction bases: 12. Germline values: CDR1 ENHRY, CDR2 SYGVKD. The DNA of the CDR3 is TGTGCCATCAGTTCTGGCGGACAGGGCTTCCGCGAGCAGTACTTC. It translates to CAISSGGQGFREQYF.

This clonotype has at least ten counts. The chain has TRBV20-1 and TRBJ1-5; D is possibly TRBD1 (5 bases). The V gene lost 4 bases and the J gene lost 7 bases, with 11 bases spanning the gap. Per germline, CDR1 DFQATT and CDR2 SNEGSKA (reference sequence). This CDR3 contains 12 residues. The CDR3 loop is CSATQDKQPQHF. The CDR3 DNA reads TGCAGTGCTACACAGGACAAACAGCCCCAGCATTTT.

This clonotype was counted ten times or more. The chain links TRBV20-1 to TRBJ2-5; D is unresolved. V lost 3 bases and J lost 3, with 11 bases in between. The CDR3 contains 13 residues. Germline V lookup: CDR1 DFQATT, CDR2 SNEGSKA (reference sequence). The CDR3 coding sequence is TGCAGTGCTAGCTCGGGCATAGAAGAGACCCAGTACTTC. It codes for CSASSGIEETQYF.

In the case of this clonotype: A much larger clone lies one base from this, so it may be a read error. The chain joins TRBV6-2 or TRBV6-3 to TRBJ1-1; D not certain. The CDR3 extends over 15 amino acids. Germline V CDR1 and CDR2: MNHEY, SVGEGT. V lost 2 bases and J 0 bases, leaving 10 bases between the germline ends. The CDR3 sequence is CASSYDPAMNTEAFF. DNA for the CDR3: TGTGCCAGCAGTTACGATCCAGCGATGAACACTGAAGCTTTCTTT.